One sample yielded the 26 T cell receptor beta chains listed below, sequenced in a study of regulatory T cells in long-lasting Graves disease. Construction of the TCR beta libraries employed iRepertoire HTBI primers in conjunction with Arm-PCR of CDR3 regions. TCRdb reanalysed the multiplex PCR reads using MiXCR and keeps one entry per CDR3 protein. The sample contains 350,000 to 500,000 distinct CDR3 sequences, about 15% of which appear only once. As to time point: newly diagnosed GD, antithyroid drugs for less than 3 months. RNA isolated from PBMCs was used to make the TCR library. These same data were also listed under a study on T cells in Graves' hyperthyroidism and ophthalmopathy.

Source: peripheral blood mononuclear cells (PBMCs), taken at new diagnosis, from a patient treated with antithyroid drugs. The receptors were gathered from a woman between 45 and 60 years old with Graves disease.

The table lists this clonotype with many counts. The V gene is TRBV5-6, the J gene TRBJ2-1; 7 positions match TRBD2. After removal of 4 bases from V and 0 bases from J, the junction contained 13 bases not matched to a gene. CDR1 is SGHDT, CDR2 YYEEEE, per germline. The CDR3 length is 18 residues. CDR3 DNA: TGTGCCAGCAGCCACCCAGCCCCCTTAGCGGGCTCCTACAATGAGCAGTTCTTC. It specifies CASSHPAPLAGSYNEQFF.

Worth noting for this clonotype: This may arise from a read error, as a much more abundant clone is one base away. No conserved phenylalanine or tryptophan ends this CDR3, so it is likely a read error. The V call is TRBV6-2 or TRBV6-3, the J call TRBJ2-7, with 14 bases lining up with TRBD2. J lost 0 bases, V lost 2 bases, and 15 bases had no gene match. CDR3 length equals 21 residues. Germline V gene sequence: CDR1 MNHEY, CDR2 SVGEGT. CDR3 DNA: TGTGCCAGCAGTTACCGGCCCGGGACTAGCGGGAGTCTCAGGAGCTCCTACGAGCAGTACTGC. It is translated as CASSYRPGTSGSLRSSYEQYC.

This clonotype showed up just a few times. This chain connects TRBV28 to TRBJ2-4, with D perhaps matching TRBD2 (5 bases). V shed 2 bases and J shed 0 bases, with 11 bases lying between them. CDR1 is MDHEN, CDR2 SYDVKM, per germline. The CDR3 extends over 16 amino acids. The CDR3 here is CASSLMRGRAKNIQYF. CDR3 nucleotide sequence: TGTGCCAGCAGTTTAATGCGAGGGAGAGCCAAAAACATTCAGTACTTC.

This clonotype was detected only once. The genes are TRBV12-3 or TRBV12-4 and TRBJ1-5, with unresolved D. Trimming pared 9 bases from V and 2 bases from J, leaving 23 bases between. The CDR3 spans 17 residues. The CDR3 bases are TGTGCCAGTACACGGATGGCACCTACATTAGGCAATCAGCCCCAGCATTTT. This encodes CASTRMAPTLGNQPQHF.

This clonotype was seen repeatedly, ten times or more. This rearrangement joins TRBV5-1 to TRBJ2-1; D possibly matches TRBD1 or TRBD2 (5 bases each). V lost 4 bases to trimming and J lost 0 bases, with 17 bases between them. The CDR3 is made up of 17 amino acids. CDR1 is SGHRS and CDR2 is YFSETQ in the germline V gene. The CDR3 nucleotides are TGCGCCAGCAGCCTGGGATGGCCAGGGAGCTCCTACAATGAGCAGTTCTTC. This translates into CASSLGWPGSSYNEQFF.

This clonotype was counted ten times or more. This chain links TRBV5-1 with TRBJ2-7; D possibly corresponds to TRBD2 (7 bases). CDR3 length: 13 amino acids. CDR1 and CDR2 from the germline V gene are SGHRS and YFSETQ. V lost 4 bases, J lost 6 bases, and 14 bases lay in between. The CDR3 DNA sequence: TGCGCCAGCAGCGTCCCCGGGGGGCGCGAGCAGTACTTC. This translates into CASSVPGGREQYF.

The V and J genes are TRBV18 and TRBJ2-3; D remains ambiguous. The CDR3 has 14 residues. V lost 1 base and J lost 2, with 7 bases in between. Germline CDR1 and CDR2: KGHSH and LQKENI. In DNA, the CDR3 is TGTGCCAGCTCACCACTTGCGAACACAGATACGCAGTATTTT. Its protein is CASSPLANTDTQYF.

The V and J genes are TRBV5-5 and TRBJ2-5; D is unclear. CDR3 length equals 15 residues. The germline CDR1 and CDR2 sequences are SGHKS and YYEKEE (reference sequence). Trimming pared 1 base from V and 2 bases from J, leaving 12 bases between. The CDR3 reads CASSLWQAEQETQYF. CDR3 in DNA: TGTGCCAGCAGCTTGTGGCAGGCTGAACAAGAGACCCAGTACTTC. Full variable domain (outside the CDR3, taken from reference TRBV5-5 and TRBJ2-5): DAGVTQSPTHLIKTRGQQVTLRCSPISGHKSVSWYQQVLGQGPQFIFQYYEKEERGRGNFPDRFSARQFPNYSSELNVNALLLGDSALYLCASSLWQAEQETQYFGPGTRLLVL.

With respect to this clonotype: This may arise from a read error, as a much more abundant clone is one base away. The CDR3 region is CSARGDFYEQYF. For the CDR3, the DNA is TGCAGTGCTAGGGGGGACTTCTACGAGCAGTACTTC. The gene calls are TRBV20-1 and TRBJ2-7, with a weak D call TRBD2 (6 bases). V dropped 3 bases and J dropped 3 bases, with 9 bases sitting between them. This CDR3 is 12 amino acids long. Germline V gives CDR1 DFQATT, CDR2 SNEGSKA (reference sequence).

DNA of the CDR3: TGTGCCAGCAGCTTAGTTTATCCGGGCAGGGGTAGAAATCAGCCCCAGCATTTT. Translation: CASSLVYPGRGRNQPQHF. This chain links TRBV7-3 with TRBJ1-5; the D gene is possibly TRBD1 (6 bases). The germline V and J ends were trimmed by 2 bases and 4 bases, with 21 bases remaining between them. Germline V gives CDR1 SGHTA, CDR2 FQGTGA. CDR3 length: 18 residues. Combining the CDR3 with reference TRBV7-3 and TRBJ1-5 gives the whole variable domain GAGVSQTPSNKVTEKGKYVELRCDPISGHTALYWYRQSLGQGPEFLIYFQGTGAADDSGLPNDRFFAVRPEGSVSTLKIQRTERGDSAVYLCASSLVYPGRGRNQPQHFGDGTRLSIL.

V gene TRBV6-1 combines with J gene TRBJ2-6, with no clear D. Germline V gives CDR1 MNHNS, CDR2 SASEGT. V shed 10 bases and J shed 3 bases, with 10 bases lying between them. The CDR3 runs 13 residues. Here the CDR3 reads CATLGSGANVLTF. The CDR3 region has the DNA TGTGCCACCCTAGGAAGTGGGGCCAACGTCCTGACTTTC.

Turning to this clonotype: The germline gene is not matched at one end of the junction; a read error may be the cause. The chain is built from TRBV5-1 and TRBJ1-2; 8 nucleotides line up with TRBD1. Germline V gene lookup returns CDR1 SGHRS and CDR2 YFSETQ. The CDR3 is made up of 17 amino acids. CDR3 region: CASSLGSGTGPPYGYTF. The CDR3 nucleotides are TGTGCCAGCAGCTTGGGATCGGGGACAGGCCCGCCCTATGGCTACACCTTC.

This clonotype was seen many times. This rearrangement joins TRBV29-1 to TRBJ2-7; a weak D match, TRBD1 (5 bases). V lost 4 bases to trimming and J lost 1 base, with 11 bases between them. The CDR3 runs 13 residues. Germline CDR1 SQVTM, CDR2 ANQGSEA. The DNA for the CDR3 is TGCAGCGTTGGAGACCAGGGATCCTACGAGCAGTACTTC. This encodes CSVGDQGSYEQYF.

On this clonotype: Just one base apart from a much larger clone, this may be a read error. This chain uses TRBV6-1 with TRBJ1-5; 8 nucleotides agree with TRBD1. Germline CDR1 MNHNS, CDR2 SASEGT. This CDR3 comprises 14 residues. V lost 10 bases and J lost 4; bases outside the gene matches: 9. CDR3 in DNA: TGTGCCACCAATCTGGGACAGGAGAATCAGCCCCAGCATTTT. The encoded protein is CATNLGQENQPQHF.

With respect to this clonotype: A much larger clone lies one base from this, so it may be a read error. The chain uses TRBV3-1 and TRBJ1-1, with 9 positions matching TRBD1. This CDR3 comprises 16 residues. CDR1 and CDR2 (germline): LGHDT, YNNKEL (reference sequence). Trimming cost V 7 bases and J 6 bases; bases outside gene matches: 15. The CDR3 DNA sequence: TGTGCCAGCACCCCCGGGACAGGGTCTCTCCTCGCTGAAGCTTTCTTT. Translation: CASTPGTGSLLAEAFF.

This clonotype was seen only a few times. This sequence joins TRBV28 and TRBJ2-1; D unresolved. The V gene lost 3 bases and the J gene lost 2 bases, with 8 bases spanning the gap. This CDR3 region has 14 residues. Germline assignment: CDR1 MDHEN and CDR2 SYDVKM. CDR3 protein: CASSLRSPYNEQFF. The CDR3 DNA follows: TGTGCCAGCAGTTTGCGGAGCCCCTACAATGAGCAGTTCTTC.

J is TRBJ1-6 and V is TRBV5-8; D is unclear. Germline loops: CDR1 SGHTS, CDR2 YDEGEE. Between the trimmed V and J ends, which lost 2 bases and 11 bases, there was a span of 11 bases. The length of the CDR3 is 13 residues. CDR3 in amino acids: CASSFNGYTPLHF. The DNA for the CDR3 is TGTGCCAGCAGCTTCAATGGGTATACACCCCTCCACTTT.

V usage is TRBV7-9 and J usage is TRBJ1-5, with D possibly TRBD1 on 6 matching bases. V was trimmed by 1 base and J by 2 bases, leaving 15 bases between them. Germline values: CDR1 SEHNR, CDR2 FQNEAQ (reference sequence). There are 17 residues in the CDR3. The CDR3 region is CASSLDYQGIGNQPQHF. The CDR3 DNA follows: TGTGCCAGCAGCTTAGATTACCAGGGGATCGGCAATCAGCCCCAGCATTTT. The full variable domain, in which reference TRBV7-9 and TRBJ1-5 provide the parts outside the CDR3, is DTGVSQNPRHKITKRGQNVTFRCDPISEHNRLYWYRQTLGQGPEFLTYFQNEAQLEKSRLLSDRFSAERPKGSFSTLEIQRTEQGDSAMYLCASSLDYQGIGNQPQHFGDGTRLSIL.

This clonotype appeared a single time. This clone may be a read error of a much larger clone one base away. The rearrangement uses TRBV28 and TRBJ1-1; a weak D match, TRBD1 (6 bases). V lost 4 bases and J 1 base, leaving 13 bases between the germline ends. There are 15 residues in the CDR3. Germline-derived CDR1 and CDR2 are MDHEN and SYDVKM. The CDR3 bases are TGTGCCAGCAGTTCCGGCCGGGACACGAACACTGAAGCTTTCTTT. Translating it yields CASSSGRDTNTEAFF.

J is TRBJ1-2 and V is TRBV2, with a weak D call TRBD1 (5 bases). The CDR3 extends over 12 amino acids. The germline V and J ends were trimmed by 7 bases and 4 bases, with 10 bases remaining between them. Germline values: CDR1 SNHLY, CDR2 FYNNEI. Here the CDR3 reads CASKWDGYGYTF. In DNA, the CDR3 is TGTGCCAGCAAGTGGGACGGCTATGGCTACACCTTC.

This clonotype was seen a handful of times. The CDR3 region has the DNA TGTGCCATCAGTGAGAGTCCTAGAAGGGGCCCTAACTATGGCTACACCTTC. It is translated as CAISESPRRGPNYGYTF. This chain uses TRBV10-3 with TRBJ1-2; TRBD1 might be the D (5 bases). The CDR3 length is 17 residues. The germline gives CDR1 ENHRY, CDR2 SYGVKD. The V end lost 2 bases, the J end lost 0 bases, and 16 bases lay between the germline ends.

This clonotype was seen repeatedly, ten times or more. V usage is TRBV28 and J usage is TRBJ2-3; 10 bases line up with TRBD2. This CDR3 is built from 20 residues. Per germline, CDR1 MDHEN and CDR2 SYDVKM. J was trimmed by 0 bases and V by 3 bases; bases with no gene match: 15. The CDR3 region has the DNA TGTGCCAGCAGTTTTGGCGCTAGCGGGAGTTATCCAGAGAGCACAGATACGCAGTATTTT. Its protein is CASSFGASGSYPESTDTQYF.

This rearrangement joins TRBV7-9 to TRBJ1-2, with D tentatively TRBD1 (5 bases). The CDR3 has 16 residues. With 4 bases removed from V and 4 bases from J, the gap between germline ends came to 19 bases. Germline CDR1 SEHNR, CDR2 FQNEAQ (reference sequence). The CDR3 nucleotides are TGTGCCAGCAGCTCAAACCGGGGCTCCTTGGGCTATGGCTACACCTTC. Residues: CASSSNRGSLGYGYTF.

This clonotype was observed at least ten times. The CDR3 spells CASSFYPRGKNEQFF. CDR3 bases: TGTGCCAGCAGTTTCTATCCTCGAGGGAAAAATGAGCAGTTCTTC. The V gene is TRBV12-3 or TRBV12-4, the J gene TRBJ2-1, with D possibly TRBD2 on 5 matching bases. The CDR3 is 15 residues long. The ends were cut back, 3 bases at V and 7 bases at J, with 16 bases in the middle.

In its sample, this clonotype was seen a few times. The gene calls are TRBV10-1 and TRBJ2-1, with D possibly matching TRBD1 (5 bases). The CDR3 is 12 amino acids. Looked up from germline, CDR1 is WNHNN and CDR2 is SYGVQD (reference sequence). Trimming left V 9 bases short and J 4 bases short, with 10 bases between. The CDR3 sequence: CASGQAYNEQFF. In DNA form, the CDR3 reads TGCGCCAGTGGACAAGCTTACAATGAGCAGTTCTTC.

This clonotype was seen ten or more times. V usage is TRBV7-9 and J usage is TRBJ2-1, with TRBD1 matching over 7 bases. CDR3 length: 16 amino acids. V shed 4 bases, J shed 4 bases, and the junction held 10 bases outside the gene matches. Looked up from germline, CDR1 is SEHNR and CDR2 is FQNEAQ (reference sequence). CDR3 loop: CASSSATSGQYNEQFF. The DNA of the CDR3 is TGTGCCAGCAGCTCAGCCACCTCGGGACAGTACAATGAGCAGTTCTTC.